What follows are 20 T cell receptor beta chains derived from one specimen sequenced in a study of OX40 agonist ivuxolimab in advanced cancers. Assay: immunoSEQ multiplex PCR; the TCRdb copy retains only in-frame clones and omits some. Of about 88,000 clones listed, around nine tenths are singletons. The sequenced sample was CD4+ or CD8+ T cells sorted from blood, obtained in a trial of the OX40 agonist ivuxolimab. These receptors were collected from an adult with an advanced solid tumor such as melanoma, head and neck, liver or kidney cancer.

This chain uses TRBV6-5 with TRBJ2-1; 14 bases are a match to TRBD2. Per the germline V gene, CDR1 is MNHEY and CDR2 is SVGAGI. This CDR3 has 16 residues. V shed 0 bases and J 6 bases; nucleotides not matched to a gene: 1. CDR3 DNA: TGTGCCAGCAGTTACTCGACTAGCGGGAGGGCCAATGAGCAGTTCTTC. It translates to CASSYSTSGRANEQFF.

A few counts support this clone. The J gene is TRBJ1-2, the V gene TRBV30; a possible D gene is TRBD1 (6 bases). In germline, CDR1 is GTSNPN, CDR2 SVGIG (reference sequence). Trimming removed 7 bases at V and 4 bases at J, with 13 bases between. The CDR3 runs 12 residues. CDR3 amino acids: CAFQGFSYGYTF. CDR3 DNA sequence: TGTGCCTTCCAGGGGTTTAGCTATGGCTACACCTTC.

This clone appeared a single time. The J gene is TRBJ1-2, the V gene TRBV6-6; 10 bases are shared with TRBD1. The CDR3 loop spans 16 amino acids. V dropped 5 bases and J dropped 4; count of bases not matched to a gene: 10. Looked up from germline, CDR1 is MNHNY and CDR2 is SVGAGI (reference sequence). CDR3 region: CASSPGTGDSGYGYTF. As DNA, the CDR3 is TGTGCCAGCAGTCCCGGGACAGGGGACTCGGGCTATGGCTACACCTTC.

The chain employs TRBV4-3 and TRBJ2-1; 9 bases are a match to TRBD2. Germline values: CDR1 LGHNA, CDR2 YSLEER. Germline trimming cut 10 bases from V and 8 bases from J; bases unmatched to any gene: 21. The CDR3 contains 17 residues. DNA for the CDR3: TGCGCCACCAAAACCGGGACTAGCTCGGCCTTCCGGGATGAGCAGTTCTTC. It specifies CATKTGTSSAFRDEQFF.

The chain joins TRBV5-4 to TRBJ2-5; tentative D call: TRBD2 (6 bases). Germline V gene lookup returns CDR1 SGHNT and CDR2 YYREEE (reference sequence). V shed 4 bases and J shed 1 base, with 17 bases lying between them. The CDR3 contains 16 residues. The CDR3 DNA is TGTGCCAGCAGCCGGCCCGGGGGTCGGAGCCAAGAGACCCAGTACTTC. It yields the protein CASSRPGGRSQETQYF.

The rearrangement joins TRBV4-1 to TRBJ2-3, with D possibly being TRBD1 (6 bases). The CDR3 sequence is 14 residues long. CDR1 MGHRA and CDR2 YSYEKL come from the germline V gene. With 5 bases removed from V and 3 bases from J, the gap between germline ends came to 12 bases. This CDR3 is CASSEGDRTDTQYF. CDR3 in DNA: TGCGCCAGCAGCGAGGGGGATAGGACAGATACGCAGTATTTT.

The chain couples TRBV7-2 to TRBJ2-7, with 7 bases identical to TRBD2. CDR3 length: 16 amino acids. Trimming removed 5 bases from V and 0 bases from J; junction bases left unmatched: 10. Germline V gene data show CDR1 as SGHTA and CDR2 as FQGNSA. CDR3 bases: TGTGCCAGCAGCCCCCCTCCCGGGAGGCCCTCCTACGAGCAGTACTTC. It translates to CASSPPPGRPSYEQYF.

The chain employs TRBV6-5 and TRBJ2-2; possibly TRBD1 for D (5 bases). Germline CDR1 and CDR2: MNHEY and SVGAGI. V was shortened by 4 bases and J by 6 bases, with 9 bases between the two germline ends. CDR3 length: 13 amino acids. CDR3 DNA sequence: TGTGCCAGCAGTTCAGGGCCGGCCGGGGAGCTGTTTTTT. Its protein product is CASSSGPAGELFF.

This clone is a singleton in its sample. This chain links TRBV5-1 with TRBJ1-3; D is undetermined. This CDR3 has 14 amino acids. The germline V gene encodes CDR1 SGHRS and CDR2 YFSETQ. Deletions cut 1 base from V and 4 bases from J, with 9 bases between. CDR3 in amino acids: CASSLTQAGNTIYF. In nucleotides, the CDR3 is TGCGCCAGCAGCTTGACTCAGGCCGGAAACACCATATATTTT.

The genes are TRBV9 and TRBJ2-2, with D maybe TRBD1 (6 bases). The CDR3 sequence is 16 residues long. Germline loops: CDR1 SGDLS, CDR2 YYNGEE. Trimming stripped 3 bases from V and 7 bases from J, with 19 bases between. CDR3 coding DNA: TGTGCCAGCAGCGAAGACAGGCCATCATTGGGCGGGGAGCTGTTTTTT. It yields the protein CASSEDRPSLGGELFF.

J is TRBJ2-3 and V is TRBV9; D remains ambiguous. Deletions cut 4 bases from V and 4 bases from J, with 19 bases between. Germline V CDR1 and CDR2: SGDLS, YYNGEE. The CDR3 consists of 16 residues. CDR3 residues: CASSPRPDQRPDTQYF. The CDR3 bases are TGTGCCAGCAGCCCCCGTCCCGATCAGAGGCCAGATACGCAGTATTTT.

This chain's CDR3 is CASSGRTSTDTQYF. The CDR3 DNA follows: TGTGCCAGCAGCGGCCGGACTAGCACAGATACGCAGTATTTT. The chain uses TRBV7-9 and TRBJ2-3; a possible D gene is TRBD2 (5 bases). From germline, CDR1 is SEHNR and CDR2 FQNEAQ (reference sequence). The V gene lost 5 bases and the J gene lost 0 bases, with 9 bases spanning the gap. The CDR3 contains 14 residues.

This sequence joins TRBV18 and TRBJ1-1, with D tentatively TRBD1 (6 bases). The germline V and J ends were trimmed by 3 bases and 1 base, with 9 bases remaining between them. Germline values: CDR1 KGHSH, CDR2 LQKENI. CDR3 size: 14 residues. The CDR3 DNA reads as TGTGCCAGCTCACCTCTGGACAGGAACACTGAAGCTTTCTTT. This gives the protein CASSPLDRNTEAFF.

The CDR3 region is CASSQMASRDRSYGYTF. CDR3 DNA: TGCGCCAGCAGCCAGATGGCATCCCGGGACAGGTCCTATGGCTACACCTTC. The rearrangement links TRBV4-1 to TRBJ1-2, with 8 nucleotides matching TRBD1. CDR3 length: 17 residues. V lost 3 bases to trimming and J lost 4 bases; unmatched junction nucleotides: 13. Germline CDR1 reads MGHRA; CDR2 reads YSYEKL.

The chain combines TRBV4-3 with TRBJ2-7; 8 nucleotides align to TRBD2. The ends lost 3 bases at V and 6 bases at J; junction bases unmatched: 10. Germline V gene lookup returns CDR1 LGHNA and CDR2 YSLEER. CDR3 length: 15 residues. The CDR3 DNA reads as TGCGCCAGCAGCCAGGACCACAGCGGGAGACGCGAGCAGTACTTC. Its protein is CASSQDHSGRREQYF.

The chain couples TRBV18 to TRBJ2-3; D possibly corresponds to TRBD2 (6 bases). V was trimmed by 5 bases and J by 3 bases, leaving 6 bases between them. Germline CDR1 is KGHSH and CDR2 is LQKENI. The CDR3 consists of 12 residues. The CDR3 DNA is TGTGCCAGCTCAGGGACTACAGATACGCAGTATTTT. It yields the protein CASSGTTDTQYF.

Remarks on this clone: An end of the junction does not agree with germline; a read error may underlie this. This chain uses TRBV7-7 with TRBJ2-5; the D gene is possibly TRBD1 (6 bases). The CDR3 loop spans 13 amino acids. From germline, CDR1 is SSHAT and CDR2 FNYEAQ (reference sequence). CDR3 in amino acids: CASSLAGAETQYF. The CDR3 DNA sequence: TGTGCTAGCAGCTTAGCAGGGGCGGAGACCCAGTACTTC.

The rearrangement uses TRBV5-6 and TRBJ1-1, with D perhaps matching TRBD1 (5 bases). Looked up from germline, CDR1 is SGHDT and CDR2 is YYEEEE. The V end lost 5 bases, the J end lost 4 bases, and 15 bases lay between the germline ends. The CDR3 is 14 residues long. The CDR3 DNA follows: TGTGCCAGCAGGGGGCCACAGGTTGTCACTGAAGCTTTCTTT. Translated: CASRGPQVVTEAFF.

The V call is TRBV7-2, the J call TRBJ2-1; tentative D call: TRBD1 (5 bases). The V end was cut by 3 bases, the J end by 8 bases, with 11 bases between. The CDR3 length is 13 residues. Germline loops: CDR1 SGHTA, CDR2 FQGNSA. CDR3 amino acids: CASSFPRVDEQFF. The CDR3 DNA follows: TGTGCCAGCAGCTTCCCCAGGGTGGATGAGCAGTTCTTC. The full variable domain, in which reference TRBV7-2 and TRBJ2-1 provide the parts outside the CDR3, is GAGVSQSPSNKVTEKGKDVELRCDPISGHTALYWYRQSLGQGLEFLIYFQGNSAPDKSGLPSDRFSAERTGGSVSTLTIQRTQQEDSAVYLCASSFPRVDEQFFGPGTRLTVL.

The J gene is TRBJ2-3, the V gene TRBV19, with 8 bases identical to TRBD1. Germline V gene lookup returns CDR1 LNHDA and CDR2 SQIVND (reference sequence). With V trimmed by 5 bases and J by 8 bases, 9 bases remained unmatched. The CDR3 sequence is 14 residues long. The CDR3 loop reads CASSSPGQAGTQYF. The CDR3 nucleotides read TGTGCCAGTAGTTCGCCGGGACAGGCTGGTACGCAGTATTTT.